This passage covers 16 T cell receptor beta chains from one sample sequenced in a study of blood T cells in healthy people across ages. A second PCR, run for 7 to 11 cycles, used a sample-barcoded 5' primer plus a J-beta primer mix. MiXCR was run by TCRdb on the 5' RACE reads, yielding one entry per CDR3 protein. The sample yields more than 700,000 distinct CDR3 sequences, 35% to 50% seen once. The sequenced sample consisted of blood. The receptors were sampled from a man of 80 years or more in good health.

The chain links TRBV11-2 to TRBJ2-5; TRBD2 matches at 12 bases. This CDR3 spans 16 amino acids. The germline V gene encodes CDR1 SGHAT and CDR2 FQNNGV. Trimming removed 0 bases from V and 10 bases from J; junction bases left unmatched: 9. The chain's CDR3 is CASSLDLAGGPLIQYF. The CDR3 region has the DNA TGTGCCAGCAGCTTAGACCTAGCGGGAGGGCCTCTTATCCAGTACTTC.

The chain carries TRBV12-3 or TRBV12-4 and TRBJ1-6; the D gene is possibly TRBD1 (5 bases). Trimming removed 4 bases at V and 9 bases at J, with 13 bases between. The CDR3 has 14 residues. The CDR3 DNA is TGTGCCAGCAGTTGGGACCCTGGGATTTCACCCCTCCACTTT. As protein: CASSWDPGISPLHF.

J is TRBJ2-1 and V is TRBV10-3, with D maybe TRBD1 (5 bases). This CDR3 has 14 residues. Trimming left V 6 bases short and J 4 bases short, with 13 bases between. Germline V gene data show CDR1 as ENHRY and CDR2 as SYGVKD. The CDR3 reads CAIRIGETYNEQFF. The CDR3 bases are TGTGCCATCAGGATAGGGGAAACATACAATGAGCAGTTCTTC.

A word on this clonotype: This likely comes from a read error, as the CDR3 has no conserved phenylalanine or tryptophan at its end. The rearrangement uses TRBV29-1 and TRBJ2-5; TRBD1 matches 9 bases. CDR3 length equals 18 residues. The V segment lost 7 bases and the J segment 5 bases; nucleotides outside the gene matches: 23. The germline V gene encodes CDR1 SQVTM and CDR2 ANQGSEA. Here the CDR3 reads CSAKGQGGAGVVYETQYS. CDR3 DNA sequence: TGCAGCGCTAAGGGACAGGGCGGGGCGGGAGTTGTGTACGAGACCCAGTACTCC.

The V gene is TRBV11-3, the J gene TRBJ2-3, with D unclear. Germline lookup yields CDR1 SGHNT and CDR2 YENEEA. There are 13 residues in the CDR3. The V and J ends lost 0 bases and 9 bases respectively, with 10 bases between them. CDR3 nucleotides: TGTGCCAGCAGCTTAGAGCTCTCGTCGACGCAGTATTTT. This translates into CASSLELSSTQYF.

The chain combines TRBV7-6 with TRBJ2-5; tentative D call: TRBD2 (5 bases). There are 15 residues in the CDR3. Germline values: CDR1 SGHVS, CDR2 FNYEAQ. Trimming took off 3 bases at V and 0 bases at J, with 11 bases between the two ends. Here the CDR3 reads CASSLVSGYQETQYF. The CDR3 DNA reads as TGTGCCAGCAGCTTGGTGTCGGGATACCAAGAGACCCAGTACTTC.

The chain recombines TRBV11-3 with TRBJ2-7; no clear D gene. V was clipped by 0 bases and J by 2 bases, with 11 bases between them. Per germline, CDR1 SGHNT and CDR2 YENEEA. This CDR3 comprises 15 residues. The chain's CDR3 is CASSLDVGQTYEQYF. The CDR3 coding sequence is TGTGCCAGCAGCTTAGATGTCGGGCAGACCTACGAGCAGTACTTC.

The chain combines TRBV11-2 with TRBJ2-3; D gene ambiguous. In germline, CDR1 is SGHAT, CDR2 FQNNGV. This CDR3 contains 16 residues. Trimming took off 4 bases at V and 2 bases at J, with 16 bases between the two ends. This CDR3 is CASSSKSTPTTDTQYF. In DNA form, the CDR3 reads TGTGCCAGCAGCTCGAAATCCACCCCAACCACAGATACGCAGTATTTT.

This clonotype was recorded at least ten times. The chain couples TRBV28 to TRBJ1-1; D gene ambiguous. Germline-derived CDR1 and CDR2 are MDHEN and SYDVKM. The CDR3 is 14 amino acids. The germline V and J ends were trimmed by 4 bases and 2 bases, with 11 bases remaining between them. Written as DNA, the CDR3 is TGTGCCAGCAGTTCGGACGGCTACAACACTGAAGCTTTCTTT. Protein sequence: CASSSDGYNTEAFF.

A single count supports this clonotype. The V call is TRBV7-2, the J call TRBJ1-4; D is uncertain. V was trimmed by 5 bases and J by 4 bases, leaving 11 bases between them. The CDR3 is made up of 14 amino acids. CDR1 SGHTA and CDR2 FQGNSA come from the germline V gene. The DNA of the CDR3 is TGTGCCAGCAGCGTCCGGGGTAGTAATGAAAAACTGTTTTTT. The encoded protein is CASSVRGSNEKLFF.

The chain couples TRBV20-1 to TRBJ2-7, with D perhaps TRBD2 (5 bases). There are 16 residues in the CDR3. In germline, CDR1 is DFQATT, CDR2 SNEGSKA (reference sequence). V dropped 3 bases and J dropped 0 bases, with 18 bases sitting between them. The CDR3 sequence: CSASPPAGEHSYEQYF. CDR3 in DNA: TGCAGTGCTAGCCCCCCTGCGGGCGAACACTCCTACGAGCAGTACTTC.

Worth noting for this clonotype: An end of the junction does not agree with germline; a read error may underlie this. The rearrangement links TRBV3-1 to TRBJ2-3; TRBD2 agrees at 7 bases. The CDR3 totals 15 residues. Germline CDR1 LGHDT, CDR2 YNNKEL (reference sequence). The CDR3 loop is CASSQLAELTDTRYF. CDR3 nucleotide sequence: TGTGCCAGCAGCCAACTAGCGGAGCTCACAGATACGCGGTATTTT.

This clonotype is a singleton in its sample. The CDR3 is CASSSGGPTNEKLFF. As DNA, the CDR3 is TGTGCCAGCAGTTCAGGAGGACCAACTAATGAAAAACTGTTTTTT. The chain recombines TRBV28 with TRBJ1-4; D not resolved. The germline CDR1 and CDR2 sequences are MDHEN and SYDVKM. The germline V and J ends were trimmed by 4 bases and 0 bases, with 9 bases remaining between them. This CDR3 comprises 15 residues.

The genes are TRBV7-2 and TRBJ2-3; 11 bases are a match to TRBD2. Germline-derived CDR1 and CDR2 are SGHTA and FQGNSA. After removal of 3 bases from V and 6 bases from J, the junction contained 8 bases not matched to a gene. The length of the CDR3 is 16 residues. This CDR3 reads CASSLVSGRALDTQYF. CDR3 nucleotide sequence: TGTGCCAGCAGCTTGGTTAGCGGGAGGGCCCTTGATACGCAGTATTTT.

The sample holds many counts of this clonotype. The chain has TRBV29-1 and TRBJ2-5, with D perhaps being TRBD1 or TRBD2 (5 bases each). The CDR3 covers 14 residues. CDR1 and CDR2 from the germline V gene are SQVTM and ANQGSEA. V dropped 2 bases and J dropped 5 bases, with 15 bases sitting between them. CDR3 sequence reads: CSVEMGERWETQYF. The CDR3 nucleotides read TGCAGCGTTGAAATGGGGGAGAGATGGGAGACCCAGTACTTC.

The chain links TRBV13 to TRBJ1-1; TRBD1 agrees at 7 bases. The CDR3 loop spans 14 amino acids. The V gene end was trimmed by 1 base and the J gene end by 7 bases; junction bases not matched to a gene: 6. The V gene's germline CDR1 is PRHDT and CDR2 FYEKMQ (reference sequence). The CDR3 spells CASSLVRGLGEAFF. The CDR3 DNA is TGTGCCAGCAGCTTAGTCAGGGGGTTAGGTGAAGCTTTCTTT.